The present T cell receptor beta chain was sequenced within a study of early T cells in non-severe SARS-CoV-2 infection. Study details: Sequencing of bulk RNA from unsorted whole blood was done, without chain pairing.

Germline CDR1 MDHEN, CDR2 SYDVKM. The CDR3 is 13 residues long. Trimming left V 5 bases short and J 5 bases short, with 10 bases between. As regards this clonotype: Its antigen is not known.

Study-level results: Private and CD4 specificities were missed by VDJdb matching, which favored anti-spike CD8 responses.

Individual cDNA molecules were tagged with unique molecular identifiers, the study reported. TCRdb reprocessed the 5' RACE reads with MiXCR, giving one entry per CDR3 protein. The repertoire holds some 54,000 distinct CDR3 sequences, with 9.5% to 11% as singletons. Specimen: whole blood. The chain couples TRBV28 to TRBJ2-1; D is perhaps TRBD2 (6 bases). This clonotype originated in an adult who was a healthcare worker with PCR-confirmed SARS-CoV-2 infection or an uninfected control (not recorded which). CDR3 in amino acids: CASSLPGDNEQFF. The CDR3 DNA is TGTGCCAGCAGTCTCCCGGGGGACAATGAGCAGTTCTTC.